The clone carrying this T cell receptor (beta chain) was seen only a few times. The target antigen is unknown. CDR1 and CDR2 from the germline V gene are MGHRA and YSYEKL. This CDR3 is 14 amino acids long. V shed 4 bases, J shed 4 bases, and the junction held 5 bases outside the gene matches. This sample is drawn from a study of T cell repertoires in cytomegalovirus infection. Background on the study: As its CMV epitopes, the study selected recently identified HLA-C-restricted and well-studied HLA-B-restricted targets. Shared public TCR beta signatures pointed to both CMV infection and a matching HLA type.

Via MiXCR, TCRdb re-called the reads, giving one row per CDR3 protein. The sample records roughly 69,000 distinct CDR3 sequences, 20% to 25% being singletons. The sequenced sample was CD8+ T cells from cultured PBMCs, obtained from culture after CMV antigen stimulation. This chain connects TRBV4-1 to TRBJ1-1, with TRBD1 matching 8 bases. This TCR was recovered from a human donor in good health (CMV status not recorded). Some clones in this sample may be carry-over from other donors' samples. Written as DNA, the CDR3 is TGCGCCAGCAGCCCAGGACAGGGATTCACTGAAGCTTTCTTT. Amino acid sequence: CASSPGQGFTEAFF.